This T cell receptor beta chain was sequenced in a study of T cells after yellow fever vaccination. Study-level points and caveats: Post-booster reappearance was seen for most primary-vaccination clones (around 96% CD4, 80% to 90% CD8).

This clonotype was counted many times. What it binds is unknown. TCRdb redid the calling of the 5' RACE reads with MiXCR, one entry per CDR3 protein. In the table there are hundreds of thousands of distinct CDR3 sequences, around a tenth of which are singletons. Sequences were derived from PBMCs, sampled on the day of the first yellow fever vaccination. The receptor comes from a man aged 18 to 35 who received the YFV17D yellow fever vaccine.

The CDR3 loop reads CASSQSTGGANYGYTF. The CDR3 nucleotides read TGCGCCAGCAGCCAATCCACAGGGGGCGCTAACTATGGCTACACCTTC. The chain uses TRBV4-3 and TRBJ1-2, with 9 nucleotides matching TRBD1. V trimming: 2 bases; J trimming: 0 bases; junction bases outside the gene matches: 4. This CDR3 is built from 16 residues. Germline lookup yields CDR1 LGHNA and CDR2 YSLEER.